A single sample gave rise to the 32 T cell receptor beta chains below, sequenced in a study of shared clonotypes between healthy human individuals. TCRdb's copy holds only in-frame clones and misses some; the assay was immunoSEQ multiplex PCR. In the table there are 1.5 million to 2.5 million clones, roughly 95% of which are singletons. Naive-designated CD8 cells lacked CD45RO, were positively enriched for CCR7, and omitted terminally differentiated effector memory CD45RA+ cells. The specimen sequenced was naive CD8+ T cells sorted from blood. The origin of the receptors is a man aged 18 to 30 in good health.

The CDR3 sequence is CAISESQGTVSTDTQYF. CDR3 sequence (DNA): TGTGCCATCAGTGAGTCGCAGGGGACCGTAAGCACAGATACGCAGTATTTT. This rearrangement joins TRBV10-3 to TRBJ2-3, with D possibly being TRBD1 (6 bases). V was pared by 0 bases and J by 0 bases, with 13 bases between. CDR3 size: 17 residues. Germline CDR1 ENHRY, CDR2 SYGVKD.

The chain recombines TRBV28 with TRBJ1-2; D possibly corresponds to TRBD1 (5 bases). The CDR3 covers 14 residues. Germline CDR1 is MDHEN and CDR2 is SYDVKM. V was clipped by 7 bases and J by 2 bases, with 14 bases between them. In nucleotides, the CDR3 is TGTGCCAGCATTCCGCGCAGGGAAAACTATGGCTACACCTTC. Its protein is CASIPRRENYGYTF.

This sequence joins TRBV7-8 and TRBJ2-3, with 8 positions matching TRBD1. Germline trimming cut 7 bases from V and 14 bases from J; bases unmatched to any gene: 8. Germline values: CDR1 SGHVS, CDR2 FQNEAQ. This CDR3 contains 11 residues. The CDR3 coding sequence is TGTGCCAGCACCATGACAGGGGACCCGTATTTT. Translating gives CASTMTGDPYF.

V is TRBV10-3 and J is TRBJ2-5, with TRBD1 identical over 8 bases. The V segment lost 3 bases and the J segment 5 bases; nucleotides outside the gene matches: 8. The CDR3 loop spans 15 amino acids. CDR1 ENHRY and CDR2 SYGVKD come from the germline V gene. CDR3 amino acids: CAISDFTTGVETQYF. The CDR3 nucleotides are TGTGCCATCAGTGACTTCACGACAGGGGTCGAGACCCAGTACTTC.

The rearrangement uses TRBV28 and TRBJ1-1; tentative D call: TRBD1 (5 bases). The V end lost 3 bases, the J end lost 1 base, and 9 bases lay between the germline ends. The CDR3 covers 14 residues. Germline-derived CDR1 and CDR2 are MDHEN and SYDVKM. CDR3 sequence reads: CASSLGRENTEAFF. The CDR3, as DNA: TGTGCCAGCAGTTTGGGGCGGGAGAACACTGAAGCTTTCTTT.

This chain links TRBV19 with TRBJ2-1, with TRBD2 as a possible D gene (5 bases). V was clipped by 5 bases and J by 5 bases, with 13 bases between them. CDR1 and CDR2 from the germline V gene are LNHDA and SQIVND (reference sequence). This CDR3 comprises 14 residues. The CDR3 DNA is TGTGCCAGTAGTCTCGACGAGGAGGACAATGAGCAGTTCTTC. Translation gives CASSLDEEDNEQFF.

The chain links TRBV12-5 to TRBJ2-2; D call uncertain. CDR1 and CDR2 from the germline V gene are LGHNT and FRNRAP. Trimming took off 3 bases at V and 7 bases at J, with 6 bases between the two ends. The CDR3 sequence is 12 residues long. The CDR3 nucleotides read TGTGCTAGTGGTTTAGAGGACGGGGAGCTGTTTTTT. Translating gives CASGLEDGELFF.

This CDR3 is CASSGKAGINEQFF. The CDR3 DNA sequence: TGCGCCAGCAGTGGCAAAGCGGGTATCAATGAGCAGTTCTTC. V is TRBV10-2 and J is TRBJ2-1; D is possibly TRBD2 (6 bases). The germline V gene encodes CDR1 WSHSY and CDR2 SAAADI. The CDR3 extends over 14 amino acids. Trimming removed 4 bases at V and 6 bases at J, with 13 bases between.

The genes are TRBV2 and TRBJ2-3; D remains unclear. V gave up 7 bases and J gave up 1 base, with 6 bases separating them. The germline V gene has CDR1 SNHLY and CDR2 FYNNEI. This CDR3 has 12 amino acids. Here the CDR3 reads CASTWGTDTQYF. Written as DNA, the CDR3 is TGTGCCAGCACGTGGGGCACAGATACGCAGTATTTT.

CDR3 region: CASSVGVGPNNEQFF. As DNA, the CDR3 is TGTGCCAGCAGTGTCGGGGTAGGACCAAACAATGAGCAGTTCTTC. V usage is TRBV27 and J usage is TRBJ2-1; D might be TRBD2 (5 bases). Germline CDR1 MNHEY, CDR2 SMNVEV (reference sequence). V gave up 5 bases and J gave up 5 bases, with 16 bases separating them. The CDR3 is 15 residues long.

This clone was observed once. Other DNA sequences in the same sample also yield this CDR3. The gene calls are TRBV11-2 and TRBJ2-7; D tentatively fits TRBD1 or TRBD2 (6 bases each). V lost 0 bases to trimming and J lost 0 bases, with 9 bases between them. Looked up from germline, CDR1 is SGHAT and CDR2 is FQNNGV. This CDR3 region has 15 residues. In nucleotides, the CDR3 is TGTGCCAGCAGCTTAGAGGGGGGCAGCTCCTACGAGCAGTACTTC. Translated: CASSLEGGSSYEQYF.

CDR3: CASSLERWTQYF. In DNA, the CDR3 is TGTGCCAGCAGCTTAGAGCGGTGGACCCAGTACTTC. The chain joins TRBV11-2 to TRBJ2-5; D gene unclear. This CDR3 has 12 residues. V dropped 0 bases and J dropped 7 bases, with 6 bases sitting between them. Germline CDR1 SGHAT, CDR2 FQNNGV.

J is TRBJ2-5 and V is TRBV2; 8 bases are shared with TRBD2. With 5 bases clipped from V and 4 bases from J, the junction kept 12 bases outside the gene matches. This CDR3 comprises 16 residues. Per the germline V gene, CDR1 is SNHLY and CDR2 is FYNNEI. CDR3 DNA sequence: TGTGCCAGCAGTCCCGTGGGACTAGAACAACTAGAGACCCAGTACTTC. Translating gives CASSPVGLEQLETQYF.

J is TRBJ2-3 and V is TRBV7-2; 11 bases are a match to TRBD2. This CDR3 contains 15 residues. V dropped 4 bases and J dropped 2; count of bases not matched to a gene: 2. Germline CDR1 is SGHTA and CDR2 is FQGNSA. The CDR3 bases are TGTGCCAGCAGCTCGGGACTAGCGGCCACAGATACGCAGTATTTT. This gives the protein CASSSGLAATDTQYF.

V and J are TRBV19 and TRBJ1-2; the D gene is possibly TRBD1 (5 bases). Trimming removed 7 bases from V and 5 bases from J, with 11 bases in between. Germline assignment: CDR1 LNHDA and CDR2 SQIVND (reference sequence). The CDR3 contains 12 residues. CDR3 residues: CASIDRGYGYTF. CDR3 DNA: TGTGCCAGTATCGACAGAGGATATGGCTACACCTTC.

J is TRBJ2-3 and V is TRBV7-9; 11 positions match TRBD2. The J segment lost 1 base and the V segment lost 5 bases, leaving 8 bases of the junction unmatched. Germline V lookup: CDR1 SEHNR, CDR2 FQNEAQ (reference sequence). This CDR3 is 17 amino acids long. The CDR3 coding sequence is TGTGCCAGCAGCGACCTACTAGCGGGAGTACGCACAGATACGCAGTATTTT. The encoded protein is CASSDLLAGVRTDTQYF.

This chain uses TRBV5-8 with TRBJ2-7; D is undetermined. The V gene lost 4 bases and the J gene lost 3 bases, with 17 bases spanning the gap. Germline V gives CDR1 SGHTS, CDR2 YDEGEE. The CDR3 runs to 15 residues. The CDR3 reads CASSRLTTNYYEQYF. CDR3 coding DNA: TGTGCCAGCAGCCGCCTTACTACGAACTACTACGAGCAGTACTTC.

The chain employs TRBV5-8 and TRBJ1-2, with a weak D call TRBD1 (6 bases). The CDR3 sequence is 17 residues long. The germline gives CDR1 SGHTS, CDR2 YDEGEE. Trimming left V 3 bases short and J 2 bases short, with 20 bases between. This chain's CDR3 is CASSSWSETGSNYGYTF. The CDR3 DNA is TGTGCCAGCAGCTCGTGGAGTGAGACAGGTTCCAACTATGGCTACACCTTC.

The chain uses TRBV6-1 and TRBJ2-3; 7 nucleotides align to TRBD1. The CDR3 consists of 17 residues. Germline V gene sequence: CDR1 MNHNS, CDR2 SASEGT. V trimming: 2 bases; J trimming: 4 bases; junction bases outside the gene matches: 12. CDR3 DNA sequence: TGTGCCAGCAGTGAATATGGGGCCTTAAGGGGGCCAGATACGCAGTATTTT. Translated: CASSEYGALRGPDTQYF.

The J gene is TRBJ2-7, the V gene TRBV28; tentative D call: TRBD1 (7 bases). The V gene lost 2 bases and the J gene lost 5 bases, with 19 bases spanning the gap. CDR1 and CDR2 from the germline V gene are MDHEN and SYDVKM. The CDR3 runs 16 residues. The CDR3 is CASSLVGGGVNNEQYF. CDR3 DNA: TGTGCCAGCAGTTTAGTCGGAGGGGGCGTAAACAACGAGCAGTACTTC.

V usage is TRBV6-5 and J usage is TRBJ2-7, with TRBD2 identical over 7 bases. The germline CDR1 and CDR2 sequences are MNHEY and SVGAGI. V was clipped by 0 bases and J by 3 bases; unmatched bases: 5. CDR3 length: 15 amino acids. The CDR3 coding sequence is TGTGCCAGCAGTTACTCGTCCCCGGGAGGCTACGAGCAGTACTTC. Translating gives CASSYSSPGGYEQYF.

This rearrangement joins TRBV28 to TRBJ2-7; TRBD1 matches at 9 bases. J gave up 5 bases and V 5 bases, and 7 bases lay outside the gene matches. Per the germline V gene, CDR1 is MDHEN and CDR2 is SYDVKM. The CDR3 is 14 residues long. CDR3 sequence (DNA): TGTGCCAGCAGTAGCAGGGACAGGGCCCACGAGCAGTACTTC. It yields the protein CASSSRDRAHEQYF.

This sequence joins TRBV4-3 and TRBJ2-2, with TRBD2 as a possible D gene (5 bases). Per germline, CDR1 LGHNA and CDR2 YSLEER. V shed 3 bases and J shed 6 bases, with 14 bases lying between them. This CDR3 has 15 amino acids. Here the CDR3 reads CASSQAEGRAGELFF. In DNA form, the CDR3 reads TGCGCCAGCAGCCAGGCCGAAGGGAGAGCCGGGGAGCTGTTTTTT.

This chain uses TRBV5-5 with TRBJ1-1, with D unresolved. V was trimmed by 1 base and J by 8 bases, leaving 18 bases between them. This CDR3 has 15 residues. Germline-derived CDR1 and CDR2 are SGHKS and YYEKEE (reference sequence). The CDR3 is CASSLSPMGVGEAFF. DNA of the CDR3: TGTGCCAGCAGCTTGAGTCCGATGGGTGTGGGGGAAGCTTTCTTT. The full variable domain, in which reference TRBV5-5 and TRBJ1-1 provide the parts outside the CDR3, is DAGVTQSPTHLIKTRGQQVTLRCSPISGHKSVSWYQQVLGQGPQFIFQYYEKEERGRGNFPDRFSARQFPNYSSELNVNALLLGDSALYLCASSLSPMGVGEAFFGQGTRLTVV.

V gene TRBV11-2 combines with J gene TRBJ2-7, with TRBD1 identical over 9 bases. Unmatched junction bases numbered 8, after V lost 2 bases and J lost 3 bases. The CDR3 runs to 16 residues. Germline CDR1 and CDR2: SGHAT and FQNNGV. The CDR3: CASSLTTGTGRYEQYF. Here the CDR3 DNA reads TGTGCCAGCAGCTTAACCACCGGGACAGGGCGCTACGAGCAGTACTTC. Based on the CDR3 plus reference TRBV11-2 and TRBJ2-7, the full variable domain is EAGVAQSPRYKIIEKRQSVAFWCNPISGHATLYWYQQILGQGPKLLIQFQNNGVVDDSQLPKDRFSAERLKGVDSTLKIQPAKLEDSAVYLCASSLTTGTGRYEQYFGPGTRLTVT.

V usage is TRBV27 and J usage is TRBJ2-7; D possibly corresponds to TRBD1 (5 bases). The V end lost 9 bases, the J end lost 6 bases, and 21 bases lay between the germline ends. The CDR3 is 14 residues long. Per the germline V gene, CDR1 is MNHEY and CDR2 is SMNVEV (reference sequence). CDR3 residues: CASSLGPRAPEQYF. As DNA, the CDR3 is TGTGCCAGTAGCCTTGGGCCCAGGGCTCCCGAGCAGTACTTC.

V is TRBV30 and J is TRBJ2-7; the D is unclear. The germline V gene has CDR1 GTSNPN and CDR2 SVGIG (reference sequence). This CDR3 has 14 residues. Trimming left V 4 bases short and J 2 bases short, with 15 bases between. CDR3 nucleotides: TGTGCCTGGATCCCGGACGGGCAAGCCTACGAGCAGTACTTC. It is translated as CAWIPDGQAYEQYF.

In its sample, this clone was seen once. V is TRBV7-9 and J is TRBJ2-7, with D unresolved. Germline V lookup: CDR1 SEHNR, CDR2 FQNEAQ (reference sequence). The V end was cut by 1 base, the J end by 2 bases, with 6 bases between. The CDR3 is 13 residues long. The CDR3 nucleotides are TGTGCCAGCAGCTTAGAGTGGACCTACGAGCAGTACTTC. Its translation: CASSLEWTYEQYF.

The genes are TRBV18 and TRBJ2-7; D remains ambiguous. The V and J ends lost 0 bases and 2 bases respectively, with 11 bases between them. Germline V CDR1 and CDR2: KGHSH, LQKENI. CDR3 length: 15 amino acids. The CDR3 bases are TGTGCCAGCTCACCACCGACGGCTGGAACCTACGAGCAGTACTTC. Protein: CASSPPTAGTYEQYF.

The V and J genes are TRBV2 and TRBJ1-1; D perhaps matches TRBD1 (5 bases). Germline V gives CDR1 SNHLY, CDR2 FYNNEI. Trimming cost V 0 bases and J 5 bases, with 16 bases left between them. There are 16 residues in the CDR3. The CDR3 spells CASSEAGEGLRTEAFF. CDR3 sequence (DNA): TGTGCCAGCAGTGAAGCGGGAGAGGGGTTAAGAACTGAAGCTTTCTTT.

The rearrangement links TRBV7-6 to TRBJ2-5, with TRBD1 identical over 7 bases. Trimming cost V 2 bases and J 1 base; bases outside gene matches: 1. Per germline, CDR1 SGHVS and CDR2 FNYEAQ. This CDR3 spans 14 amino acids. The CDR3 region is CASSLWTGQETQYF. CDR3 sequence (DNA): TGTGCCAGCAGCTTATGGACAGGCCAAGAGACCCAGTACTTC.

CDR3 protein: CASSLGVAPSYEQYF. In DNA, the CDR3 is TGTGCCAGCAGCCTGGGGGTAGCGCCCTCCTACGAGCAGTACTTC. The rearrangement joins TRBV9 to TRBJ2-7; D tentatively fits TRBD1 or TRBD2 (5 bases each). The V end lost 4 bases, the J end lost 0 bases, and 14 bases lay between the germline ends. Germline lookup yields CDR1 SGDLS and CDR2 YYNGEE. The CDR3 sequence is 15 residues long.